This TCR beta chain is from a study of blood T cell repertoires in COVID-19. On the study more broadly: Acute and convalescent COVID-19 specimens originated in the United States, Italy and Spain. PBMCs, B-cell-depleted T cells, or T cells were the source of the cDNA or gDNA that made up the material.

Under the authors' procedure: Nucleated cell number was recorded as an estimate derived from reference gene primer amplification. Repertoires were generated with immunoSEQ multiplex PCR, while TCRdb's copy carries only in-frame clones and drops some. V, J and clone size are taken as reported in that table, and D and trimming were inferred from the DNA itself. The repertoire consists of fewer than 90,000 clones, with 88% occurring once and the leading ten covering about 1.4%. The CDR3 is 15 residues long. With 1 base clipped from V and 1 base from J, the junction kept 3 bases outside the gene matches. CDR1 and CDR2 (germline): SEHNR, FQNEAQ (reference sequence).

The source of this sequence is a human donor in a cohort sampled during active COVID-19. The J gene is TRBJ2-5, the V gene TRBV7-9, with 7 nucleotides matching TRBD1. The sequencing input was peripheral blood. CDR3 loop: CASSLGGTAQETQYF. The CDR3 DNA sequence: TGTGCCAGCAGCTTAGGGGGGACAGCCCAAGAGACCCAGTACTTC.